The 10 T cell receptor beta chains below come from one sample, sequenced in a study of CD8 T cells in Susac syndrome. The authors reverse transcribed about 0.5 to 1 ug RNA with random hexamers. TCRdb reprocessed the immunoSEQ multiplex PCR reads via MiXCR and lists one record per CDR3 protein. The repertoire holds roughly 400,000 distinct CDR3 sequences, with around 83% as singletons. Sequencing was performed on CD8+ T cells from PBMCs. Receptors originate from a human donor with multiple sclerosis.

This chain uses TRBV11-2 with TRBJ1-5; D may be TRBD1 (6 bases). V was shortened by 3 bases and J by 7 bases, with 16 bases between the two germline ends. CDR3 length: 15 amino acids. Germline CDR1 is SGHAT and CDR2 is FQNNGV. This CDR3 reads CASSFNGGLGQPQHF. DNA for the CDR3: TGTGCCAGCAGCTTTAATGGGGGGCTAGGACAGCCCCAGCATTTT.

The chain links TRBV11-2 to TRBJ2-3, with TRBD1 identical over 8 bases. Germline CDR1 and CDR2: SGHAT and FQNNGV. The V segment lost 3 bases and the J segment 0 bases; nucleotides outside the gene matches: 2. The CDR3 is made up of 15 amino acids. The CDR3 region is CASSFRGRSTDTQYF. CDR3 DNA sequence: TGTGCCAGCAGCTTCAGGGGGCGGAGCACAGATACGCAGTATTTT.

V is TRBV20-1 and J is TRBJ1-5; 9 bases are a match to TRBD1. With 3 bases clipped from V and 5 bases from J, the junction kept 8 bases outside the gene matches. CDR1 is DFQATT, CDR2 SNEGSKA, per germline (reference sequence). The CDR3 has 15 residues. The CDR3 is CSASEDRGKHQPQHF. The CDR3 nucleotides are TGCAGTGCTAGCGAGGACAGGGGAAAGCATCAGCCCCAGCATTTT.

The gene calls are TRBV29-1 and TRBJ2-7, with a tentative D call TRBD2 (5 bases). Deletions cut 1 base from V and 3 bases from J, with 13 bases between. This CDR3 contains 14 residues. Germline V lookup: CDR1 SQVTM, CDR2 ANQGSEA. The CDR3 DNA reads TGCAGCGTTGAAGGTCGCGGGCCTAGCTACGAGCAGTACTTC. Protein product: CSVEGRGPSYEQYF.

The rearrangement uses TRBV2 and TRBJ2-2; possible D gene TRBD2, 5 bases. The CDR3 is made up of 16 amino acids. Per germline, CDR1 SNHLY and CDR2 FYNNEI. Trimming took off 2 bases at V and 8 bases at J, with 18 bases between the two ends. CDR3 sequence (DNA): TGTGCCAGCAGTGAACACGTTCAGGACTCCGGAGGGGAGCTGTTTTTT. Translated, it gives CASSEHVQDSGGELFF.

The chain couples TRBV28 to TRBJ1-1; the match to TRBD1 covers 9 bases. The trim removed 7 bases at V and 6 bases at J, leaving 9 bases unmatched. CDR1 and CDR2 (germline): MDHEN, SYDVKM. This CDR3 contains 14 residues. The CDR3 region is CASTERTGGPEAFF. In nucleotides, the CDR3 is TGTGCCAGCACCGAACGAACAGGGGGCCCTGAAGCTTTCTTT.

The rearrangement links TRBV27 to TRBJ1-2; D ambiguous. Germline CDR1 is MNHEY and CDR2 is SMNVEV (reference sequence). Between the trimmed V and J ends, which lost 5 bases and 1 base, there was a span of 20 bases. CDR3 length: 17 amino acids. In DNA, the CDR3 is TGTGCCAGCAGTCCTTTGACATTTGTCAGCCTTAACTATGGCTACACCTTC. Its protein product is CASSPLTFVSLNYGYTF.

J is TRBJ1-2 and V is TRBV6-1; 7 nucleotides align to TRBD1. Per germline, CDR1 MNHNS and CDR2 SASEGT. V was pared by 8 bases and J by 7 bases, with 28 bases of the junction left unmatched. The CDR3 is 19 amino acids. The CDR3 protein is CASQGSQVSRGRPRSGYTF. The CDR3 DNA sequence: TGTGCCAGCCAAGGCAGTCAGGTTTCGAGGGGGCGGCCCAGATCTGGCTACACCTTC.

The chain is built from TRBV4-1 and TRBJ2-7; either TRBD1 or TRBD2 may supply D (6 bases each). This CDR3 comprises 15 residues. V lost 1 base and J 3 bases, leaving 13 bases between the germline ends. In germline, CDR1 is MGHRA, CDR2 YSYEKL. The CDR3, as DNA: TGCGCCAGCAGCCAAGGGCGGGACACCAGCTACGAGCAGTACTTC. Protein product: CASSQGRDTSYEQYF.

The V and J genes are TRBV6-1 and TRBJ1-5; possible D gene TRBD1, 6 bases. The germline gives CDR1 MNHNS, CDR2 SASEGT. V was shortened by 4 bases and J by 3 bases, with 16 bases between the two germline ends. There are 16 residues in the CDR3. The CDR3 here is CASSALGGNPNQPQHF. The CDR3 DNA reads TGTGCCAGCAGTGCCCTTGGGGGCAATCCCAATCAGCCCCAGCATTTT.